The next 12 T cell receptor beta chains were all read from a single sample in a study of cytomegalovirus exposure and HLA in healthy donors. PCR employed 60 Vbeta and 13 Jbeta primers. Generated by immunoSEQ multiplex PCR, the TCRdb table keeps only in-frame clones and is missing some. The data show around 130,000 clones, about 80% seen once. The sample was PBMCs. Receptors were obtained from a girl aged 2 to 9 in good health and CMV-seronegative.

The CDR3 region is CAWSSRGGLNEKLFF. The CDR3 DNA reads TGTGCCTGGAGTAGCAGGGGAGGGCTTAATGAAAAACTGTTTTTT. The rearrangement links TRBV30 to TRBJ1-4; TRBD1 is a possible D gene (6 bases). This CDR3 comprises 15 residues. In germline, CDR1 is GTSNPN, CDR2 SVGIG (reference sequence). V gave up 2 bases and J gave up 4 bases, with 14 bases separating them.

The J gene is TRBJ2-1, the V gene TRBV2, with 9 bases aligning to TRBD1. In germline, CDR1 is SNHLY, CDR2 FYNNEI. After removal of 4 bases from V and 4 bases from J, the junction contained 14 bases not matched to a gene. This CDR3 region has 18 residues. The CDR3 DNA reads TGTGCCAGCAGTGGGCCACTGACAGGGGGAACGCAATACAATGAGCAGTTCTTC. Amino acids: CASSGPLTGGTQYNEQFF. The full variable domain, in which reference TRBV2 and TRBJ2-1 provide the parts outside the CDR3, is EPEVTQTPSHQVTQMGQEVILRCVPISNHLYFYWYRQILGQKVEFLVSFYNNEISEKSEIFDDQFSVERPDGSNFTLKIRSTKLEDSAMYFCASSGPLTGGTQYNEQFFGPGTRLTVL.

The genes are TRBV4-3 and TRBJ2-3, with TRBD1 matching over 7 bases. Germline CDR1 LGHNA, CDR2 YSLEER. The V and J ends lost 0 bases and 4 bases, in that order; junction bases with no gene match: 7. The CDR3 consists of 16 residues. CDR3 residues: CASSQDPVGGPDTQYF. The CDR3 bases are TGCGCCAGCAGCCAAGATCCAGTAGGGGGCCCAGATACGCAGTATTTT.

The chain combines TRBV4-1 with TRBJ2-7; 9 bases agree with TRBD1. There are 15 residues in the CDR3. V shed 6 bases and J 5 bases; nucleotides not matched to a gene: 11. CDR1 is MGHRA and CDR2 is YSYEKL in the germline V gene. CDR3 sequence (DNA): TGCGCCAGCAGGCCGGTAGGGACAGGGCGCAACGAGCAGTACTTC. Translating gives CASRPVGTGRNEQYF.

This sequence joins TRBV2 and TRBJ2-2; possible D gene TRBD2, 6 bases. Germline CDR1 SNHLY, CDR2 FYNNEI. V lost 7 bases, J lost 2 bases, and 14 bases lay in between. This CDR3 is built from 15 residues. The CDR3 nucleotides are TGTGCCAGCAACCCCCCGGGACTTAACACCGGGGAGCTGTTTTTT. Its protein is CASNPPGLNTGELFF.

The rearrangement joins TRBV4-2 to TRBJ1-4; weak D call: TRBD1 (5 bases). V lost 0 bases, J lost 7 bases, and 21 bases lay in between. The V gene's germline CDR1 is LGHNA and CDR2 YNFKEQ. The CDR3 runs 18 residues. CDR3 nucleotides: TGTGCCAGCAGCCAAGAAGGGTCGGGTCAGGGTTATAGTGAAAAACTGTTTTTT. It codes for CASSQEGSGQGYSEKLFF.

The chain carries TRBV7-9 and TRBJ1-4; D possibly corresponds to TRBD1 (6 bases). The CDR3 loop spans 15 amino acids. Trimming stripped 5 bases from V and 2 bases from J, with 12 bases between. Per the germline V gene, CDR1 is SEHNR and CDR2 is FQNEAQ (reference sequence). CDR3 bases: TGTGCCAGCAGCCTACGACAGGCGACTAATGAAAAACTGTTTTTT. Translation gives CASSLRQATNEKLFF.

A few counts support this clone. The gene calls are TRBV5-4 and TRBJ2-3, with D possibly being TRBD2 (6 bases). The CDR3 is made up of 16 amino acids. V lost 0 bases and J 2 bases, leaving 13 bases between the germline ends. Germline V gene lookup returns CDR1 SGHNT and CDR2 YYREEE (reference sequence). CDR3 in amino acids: CASSLVLGRDTDTQYF. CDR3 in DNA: TGTGCCAGCAGCTTGGTTCTGGGGCGGGACACAGATACGCAGTATTTT.

CDR3 nucleotide sequence: TGTGCCAGTAGTATAACACTAGGCCCCCTCCACTTT. It codes for CASSITLGPLHF. The gene calls are TRBV19 and TRBJ1-6; no definite D call. V gave up 2 bases and J gave up 13 bases, with 9 bases separating them. CDR3 length: 12 amino acids. Germline V gene data show CDR1 as LNHDA and CDR2 as SQIVND (reference sequence).

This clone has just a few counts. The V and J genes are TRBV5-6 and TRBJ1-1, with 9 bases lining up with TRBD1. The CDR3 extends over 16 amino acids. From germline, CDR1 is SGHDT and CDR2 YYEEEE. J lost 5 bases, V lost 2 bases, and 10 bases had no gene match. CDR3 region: CASSLRLQGAKTEAFF. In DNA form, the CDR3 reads TGTGCCAGCAGCTTAAGGTTACAGGGGGCGAAGACTGAAGCTTTCTTT.

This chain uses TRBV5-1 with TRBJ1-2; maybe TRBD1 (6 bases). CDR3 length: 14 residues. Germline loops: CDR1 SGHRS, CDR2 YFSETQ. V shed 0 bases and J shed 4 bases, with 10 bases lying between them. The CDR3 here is CASSLDAGAYGYTF. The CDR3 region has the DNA TGCGCCAGCAGCTTGGATGCAGGGGCCTATGGCTACACCTTC.

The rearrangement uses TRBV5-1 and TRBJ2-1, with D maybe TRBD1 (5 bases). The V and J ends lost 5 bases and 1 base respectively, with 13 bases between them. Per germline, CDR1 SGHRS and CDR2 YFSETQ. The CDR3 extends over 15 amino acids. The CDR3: CASRTASFSYNEQFF. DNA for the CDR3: TGCGCCAGCAGGACAGCCTCCTTTTCCTACAATGAGCAGTTCTTC.